The clone carrying this TCR beta chain has more than one count but fewer than ten. Its antigen remains unidentified. The source of the sample is a study of beta chain features in type 1 diabetes. Study results and limitations: The study found fewer insertions and more deletions at VDJ junctions in type 1 diabetes patients. Shorter TCRB CDR3s, moderately but significantly so, marked every one of the four CD4+ subsets in Type 1 diabetes patients. Comparison showed that naive, central memory and Treg TCRB repertoires appeared more similar among patients than among healthy donors. The question left open here concerned HLA type influencing TCRB rearrangement.

The CDR3 has 16 amino acids. V gave up 4 bases and J gave up 10 bases; unmatched junction bases: 10. Germline V gene sequence: CDR1 SGHDT, CDR2 YYEEEE. The isolated RNA, all of it, was reverse transcribed, so expressed TCRB transcripts were what got sequenced. Measured with immunoSEQ multiplex PCR; TCRdb has only the in-frame clones, and not every one. Here the sample spans under 400,000 clones, approximately 12% being singletons. One heparinised blood draw, averaging roughly 110 mL, came from each donor. The TCR sequence derives from a woman in her late teens or twenties with type 1 diabetes. Sample: naive CD4+ T cells from blood. The chain has TRBV5-6 and TRBJ2-1; TRBD2 agrees at 14 bases. CDR3 in amino acids: CASSRQGLAGAGEQFF. The CDR3 DNA follows: TGTGCCAGCAGCCGACAGGGACTAGCGGGAGCCGGGGAGCAGTTCTTC.